The 31 T cell receptor beta chains reported below all come from one sample, sequenced in a study of cytomegalovirus exposure and HLA in healthy donors. Primers: 60 Vbeta forward and 13 Jbeta reverse. Assay: immunoSEQ multiplex PCR; the TCRdb copy retains only in-frame clones and omits some. Here the sample spans some 160,000 clones, about four fifths being singletons. The sequenced sample was PBMCs. The receptors shown here come from a male donor in good health and CMV-seropositive.

The chain uses TRBV29-1 and TRBJ1-2; TRBD1 agrees at 7 bases. J lost 1 base, V lost 8 bases, and 10 bases had no gene match. The V gene's germline CDR1 is SQVTM and CDR2 ANQGSEA. CDR3 size: 14 residues. The CDR3 DNA reads as TGCAGCTTCACGGACAGGAATCTTAACTATGGCTACACCTTC. This sequence encodes CSFTDRNLNYGYTF. The variable domain in full, with the rest retrieved from reference TRBV29-1 and TRBJ1-2, is SAVISQKPSRDICQRGTSLTIQCQVDSQVTMMFWYRQQPGQSLTLIATANQGSEATYESGFVIDKFPISRPNLTFSTLTVSNMSPEDSSIYLCSFTDRNLNYGYTFGSGTRLTVV.

The chain recombines TRBV10-2 with TRBJ2-7; tentative D call: TRBD2 (6 bases). The CDR3 runs to 13 residues. The germline V and J ends were trimmed by 8 bases and 6 bases, with 17 bases remaining between them. The germline V gene encodes CDR1 WSHSY and CDR2 SAAADI. CDR3 loop: CASSEGPRGEQYF. In DNA form, the CDR3 reads TGCGCCAGCTCCGAAGGGCCGCGGGGCGAGCAGTACTTC.

V is TRBV7-2 and J is TRBJ1-2, with TRBD1 matching 7 bases. J gave up 8 bases and V 6 bases, and 15 bases lay outside the gene matches. The CDR3 is 15 amino acids. The V gene's germline CDR1 is SGHTA and CDR2 FQGNSA. The CDR3 is CASRPARGRPTGYTF. DNA of the CDR3: TGTGCCAGCAGGCCAGCTAGGGGGCGCCCGACGGGCTACACCTTC. Using reference TRBV7-2 and TRBJ1-2 for the parts outside the CDR3, the full variable domain is GAGVSQSPSNKVTEKGKDVELRCDPISGHTALYWYRQSLGQGLEFLIYFQGNSAPDKSGLPSDRFSAERTGGSVSTLTIQRTQQEDSAVYLCASRPARGRPTGYTFGSGTRLTVV.

This chain connects TRBV5-6 to TRBJ2-5; 8 bases map to TRBD2. Germline trimming cut 1 base from V and 4 bases from J; bases unmatched to any gene: 0. The CDR3 loop spans 13 amino acids. Per the germline V gene, CDR1 is SGHDT and CDR2 is YYEEEE. The DNA of the CDR3 is TGTGCCAGCAGCTTGAGCGGGAGAGAGACCCAGTACTTC. Encoded protein: CASSLSGRETQYF. The full variable domain, its missing parts supplied by reference TRBV5-6 and TRBJ2-5, is DAGVTQSPTHLIKTRGQQVTLRCSPKSGHDTVSWYQQALGQGPQFIFQYYEEEERQRGNFPDRFSGHQFPNYSSELNVNALLLGDSALYLCASSLSGRETQYFGPGTRLLVL.

V is TRBV27 and J is TRBJ1-5, with 10 bases fitting TRBD1. Trimming took 4 bases from V and 6 from J; bases not matched to a gene: 3. This CDR3 comprises 14 residues. The germline CDR1 and CDR2 sequences are MNHEY and SMNVEV (reference sequence). CDR3 sequence: CASSSTGGGQPQHF. The CDR3 bases are TGTGCCAGCAGTTCGACAGGGGGCGGTCAGCCCCAGCATTTT.

To note about this clone: This sample includes further DNA sequences coding for the same CDR3. The rearrangement joins TRBV5-1 to TRBJ2-5, with 7 positions matching TRBD1. This CDR3 has 14 amino acids. CDR1 is SGHRS, CDR2 YFSETQ, per germline. J gave up 1 base and V 4 bases, and 4 bases lay outside the gene matches. CDR3 nucleotides: TGCGCCAGCAGCCCGGGGACAGCCCAAGAGACCCAGTACTTC. Translated, it gives CASSPGTAQETQYF.

V and J are TRBV11-2 and TRBJ1-5; D remains unclear. Looked up from germline, CDR1 is SGHAT and CDR2 is FQNNGV. V shed 6 bases and J shed 0 bases, with 9 bases lying between them. The CDR3 has 14 amino acids. The CDR3 reads CASSPPGSNQPQHF. As DNA, the CDR3 is TGTGCCAGCAGTCCTCCGGGTAGCAATCAGCCCCAGCATTTT.

The V and J genes are TRBV7-9 and TRBJ1-2, with D possibly TRBD1 on 5 matching bases. V was cut by 5 bases and J by 14 bases, with 18 bases left in between. The CDR3 contains 12 residues. CDR1 SEHNR and CDR2 FQNEAQ come from the germline V gene (reference sequence). This CDR3 reads CASSRGGSYCTF. The CDR3, as DNA: TGTGCCAGCAGCCGGGGGGGGAGCTACTGTACCTTC. Based on the CDR3 plus reference TRBV7-9 and TRBJ1-2, the full variable domain is DTGVSQNPRHKITKRGQNVTFRCDPISEHNRLYWYRQTLGQGPEFLTYFQNEAQLEKSRLLSDRFSAERPKGSFSTLEIQRTEQGDSAMYLCASSRGGSYCTFGSGTRLTVV.

The chain recombines TRBV7-9 with TRBJ1-1; D uncertain. Germline lookup yields CDR1 SEHNR and CDR2 FQNEAQ (reference sequence). The CDR3 spans 15 residues. V was cut by 4 bases and J by 2 bases, with 14 bases left in between. CDR3 coding DNA: TGTGCCAGCAGCTACCCAGCGGCGGGCAACACTGAAGCTTTCTTT. The encoded protein is CASSYPAAGNTEAFF. The full variable domain, completed using reference TRBV7-9 and TRBJ1-1, is DTGVSQNPRHKITKRGQNVTFRCDPISEHNRLYWYRQTLGQGPEFLTYFQNEAQLEKSRLLSDRFSAERPKGSFSTLEIQRTEQGDSAMYLCASSYPAAGNTEAFFGQGTRLTVV.

This rearrangement joins TRBV5-1 to TRBJ2-5; D may be TRBD1 (5 bases). V lost 5 bases to trimming and J lost 2 bases, with 13 bases between them. The CDR3 consists of 14 residues. CDR1 and CDR2 from the germline V gene are SGHRS and YFSETQ. The CDR3 region is CASSIPGSQETQYF. The CDR3 coding sequence is TGCGCCAGCAGTATCCCAGGGTCTCAAGAGACCCAGTACTTC.

V and J are TRBV5-4 and TRBJ2-7, with D unclear. V gave up 2 bases and J gave up 3 bases, with 6 bases separating them. The V gene's germline CDR1 is SGHNT and CDR2 YYREEE (reference sequence). The CDR3 loop spans 12 amino acids. CDR3 residues: CASSLRDYEQYF. In DNA form, the CDR3 reads TGTGCCAGCAGCTTAAGAGACTACGAGCAGTACTTC.

The CDR3 loop is CASSYSNGGNQPQHF. CDR3 nucleotide sequence: TGTGCCAGCAGTTACTCGAACGGGGGCAATCAGCCCCAGCATTTT. The rearrangement links TRBV6-5 to TRBJ1-5; D gene ambiguous. From germline, CDR1 is MNHEY and CDR2 SVGAGI. V was cut by 0 bases and J by 2 bases, with 8 bases left in between. The CDR3 is 15 amino acids.

On this clone itself: This could be a read error, since a much larger clone is one nucleotide away. The chain employs TRBV6-5 and TRBJ1-1; D is unclear. This CDR3 has 12 residues. The V end was cut by 6 bases, the J end by 5 bases, with 10 bases between. CDR1 is MNHEY, CDR2 SVGAGI, per germline. The CDR3 protein is CASRERGTEAFF. The CDR3 coding sequence is TGTGCCAGCAGGGAGAGAGGAACTGAAGCTTTCTTT.

Comment on this clone: One end of the junction fails to match germline, which may point to a read error. The chain employs TRBV11-2 and TRBJ2-4; no reliable D call. The V gene's germline CDR1 is SGHAT and CDR2 FQNNGV. The CDR3 sequence is 13 residues long. The CDR3 sequence: CASSFSGQNSQYF. The CDR3 DNA reads as TGTGCCAGCAGCTTCTCAGGCCAAAACAGTCAGTACTTC.

The CDR3 loop is CAWKGDGSYNSPLHF. CDR3 nucleotides: TGTGCCTGGAAAGGGGATGGCTCCTATAATTCACCCCTCCACTTT. The chain uses TRBV30 and TRBJ1-6; perhaps TRBD1 as D (5 bases). This CDR3 has 15 residues. V gave up 4 bases and J gave up 0 bases, with 10 bases separating them. Per germline, CDR1 GTSNPN and CDR2 SVGIG (reference sequence). Using reference TRBV30 and TRBJ1-6 for the parts outside the CDR3, the full variable domain is SQTIHQWPATLVQPVGSPLSLECTVEGTSNPNLYWYRQAAGRGLQLLFYSVGIGQISSEVPQNLSASRPQDRQFILSSKKLLLSDSGFYLCAWKGDGSYNSPLHFGNGTRLTVT.

The chain recombines TRBV18 with TRBJ1-1, with D tentatively TRBD1 (5 bases). Germline assignment: CDR1 KGHSH and CDR2 LQKENI. The CDR3 consists of 14 residues. Trimming took off 3 bases at V and 5 bases at J, with 13 bases between the two ends. CDR3 nucleotides: TGTGCCAGCTCACCCGGGCAGGGAGGGACTGAAGCTTTCTTT. Translation: CASSPGQGGTEAFF.

The chain combines TRBV4-2 with TRBJ2-7; 10 bases agree with TRBD1. V gave up 3 bases and J gave up 5 bases; unmatched junction bases: 7. Germline CDR1 reads LGHNA; CDR2 reads YNFKEQ. This CDR3 contains 15 residues. The CDR3 loop is CASSQVPGQGNEQYF. CDR3 coding DNA: TGTGCCAGCAGCCAGGTCCCGGGACAGGGGAACGAGCAGTACTTC.

The gene calls are TRBV28 and TRBJ1-2; D may be TRBD1 (6 bases). Germline V CDR1 and CDR2: MDHEN, SYDVKM. CDR3 length equals 13 residues. The V end lost 5 bases, the J end lost 4 bases, and 11 bases lay between the germline ends. This chain's CDR3 is CASSTQGFYGYTF. As DNA, the CDR3 is TGTGCCAGCAGTACTCAGGGGTTCTATGGCTACACCTTC.

CDR3 coding DNA: TGTGCCAGCTCACCACGGGACATAAGTTCTGGAAACACCATATATTTT. Its translation is CASSPRDISSGNTIYF. J is TRBJ1-3 and V is TRBV18; D perhaps matches TRBD1 (6 bases). Germline assignment: CDR1 KGHSH and CDR2 LQKENI. Between the trimmed V and J ends, which lost 1 base and 1 base, there was a span of 11 bases. The CDR3 consists of 16 residues.

This chain joins TRBV7-2 and TRBJ2-1; possibly TRBD2 for D (5 bases). The V gene lost 6 bases and the J gene lost 4 bases, with 16 bases spanning the gap. CDR3 length: 15 residues. CDR1 SGHTA and CDR2 FQGNSA come from the germline V gene. This chain's CDR3 is CASSPGSQIYNEQFF. In nucleotides, the CDR3 is TGTGCCAGCAGTCCGGGGAGTCAGATATACAATGAGCAGTTCTTC.

The chain employs TRBV5-5 and TRBJ1-6; D may be TRBD1 (6 bases). There are 14 residues in the CDR3. Trimming shortened V by 0 bases and J by 9 bases, and 10 bases separated the two germline ends. Germline V gene sequence: CDR1 SGHKS, CDR2 YYEKEE (reference sequence). CDR3 DNA sequence: TGTGCCAGCAGCTTGGAACAGGGAGCTTCACCCCTCCACTTT. Amino acid sequence: CASSLEQGASPLHF.

The rearrangement links TRBV30 to TRBJ1-5; 8 positions agree with TRBD1. V lost 0 bases to trimming and J lost 3 bases; unmatched junction nucleotides: 4. From germline, CDR1 is GTSNPN and CDR2 SVGIG (reference sequence). The length of the CDR3 is 15 residues. The CDR3 protein is CAWSVQGGYNQPQHF. The CDR3 nucleotides read TGTGCCTGGAGTGTACAGGGGGGATACAATCAGCCCCAGCATTTT.

The genes are TRBV9 and TRBJ2-7; weak D call: TRBD1 (5 bases). Trimming left V 3 bases short and J 3 bases short, with 7 bases between. The V gene's germline CDR1 is SGDLS and CDR2 YYNGEE. The CDR3 has 12 residues. The CDR3 spells CASSGRGYEQYF. In nucleotides, the CDR3 is TGTGCCAGCAGCGGAAGGGGCTACGAGCAGTACTTC.

On this clone: Its ends do not fully match the called genes, so a read error is possible. This chain links TRBV7-9 with TRBJ2-1; 10 bases fit TRBD1. This CDR3 is built from 14 residues. Germline V lookup: CDR1 SEHNR, CDR2 FQNEAQ (reference sequence). The CDR3 protein is CSSSPWTGGNEQFF. CDR3 DNA sequence: TGTTCCAGCAGCCCTTGGACAGGGGGCAATGAGCAGTTCTTC.

This clone was recorded at least ten times. The V and J genes are TRBV7-2 and TRBJ2-7, with 9 bases matching TRBD1. Germline CDR1 and CDR2: SGHTA and FQGNSA. The CDR3 length is 14 residues. The J segment lost 6 bases and the V segment lost 1 base, leaving 4 bases of the junction unmatched. In DNA form, the CDR3 reads TGTGCCAGCAGCTTAGTGGGACAGGGAGCCGAGCAGTACTTC. It codes for CASSLVGQGAEQYF.

This chain uses TRBV10-1 with TRBJ2-1, with 7 bases identical to TRBD1. Germline V lookup: CDR1 WNHNN, CDR2 SYGVQD (reference sequence). Losses at the gene ends were 4 bases for V and 6 bases for J; bases not matched to a gene: 12. This CDR3 has 16 amino acids. DNA for the CDR3: TGCGCCAGCAGTGTGGAGCTACAGGGGACGCGCAATGAGCAGTTCTTC. Protein product: CASSVELQGTRNEQFF.

The chain employs TRBV7-9 and TRBJ2-7, with TRBD1 matching over 8 bases. Germline CDR1 and CDR2: SEHNR and FQNEAQ (reference sequence). CDR3 size: 16 residues. The V segment lost 2 bases and the J segment 1 base; nucleotides outside the gene matches: 7. The CDR3 sequence is CASSLFGGQDSYEQYF. The CDR3 DNA reads TGTGCCAGCAGCTTATTCGGGGGACAGGATTCCTACGAGCAGTACTTC.

V is TRBV5-6 and J is TRBJ2-5; D perhaps matches TRBD2 (6 bases). The CDR3 loop spans 13 amino acids. Germline CDR1 reads SGHDT; CDR2 reads YYEEEE. Trimming cost V 4 bases and J 5 bases, with 12 bases left between them. Here the CDR3 DNA reads TGTGCCAGCAGCCACGCCAGCGGGGAGACCCAGTACTTC. Protein: CASSHASGETQYF.

V usage is TRBV9 and J usage is TRBJ2-7; TRBD2 matches at 9 bases. The V gene end was trimmed by 1 base and the J gene end by 4 bases; junction bases not matched to a gene: 6. The germline gives CDR1 SGDLS, CDR2 YYNGEE. The CDR3 length is 15 residues. The CDR3 DNA sequence: TGTGCCAGCAGCGTAAGCGCGGGGGGGGATTACGAGCAGTACTTC. Its translation is CASSVSAGGDYEQYF.

The V gene is TRBV28, the J gene TRBJ1-1; D is ambiguous. There are 12 residues in the CDR3. Trimming left V 2 bases short and J 12 bases short, with 13 bases between. From germline, CDR1 is MDHEN and CDR2 SYDVKM. CDR3 loop: CASSLIGVRTFF. The CDR3 DNA is TGTGCCAGCAGTTTAATCGGGGTGAGAACTTTCTTT.

The chain joins TRBV30 to TRBJ1-3, with D unclear. The CDR3 contains 17 residues. V gave up 5 bases and J gave up 4 bases, with 24 bases separating them. From germline, CDR1 is GTSNPN and CDR2 SVGIG (reference sequence). This CDR3 reads CAWESVFLEAGGNTIYF. The CDR3 DNA sequence: TGTGCCTGGGAATCAGTATTTCTTGAGGCGGGAGGAAACACCATATATTTT. Filled out from reference TRBV30 and TRBJ1-3, the complete variable domain reads SQTIHQWPATLVQPVGSPLSLECTVEGTSNPNLYWYRQAAGRGLQLLFYSVGIGQISSEVPQNLSASRPQDRQFILSSKKLLLSDSGFYLCAWESVFLEAGGNTIYFGEGSWLTVV.